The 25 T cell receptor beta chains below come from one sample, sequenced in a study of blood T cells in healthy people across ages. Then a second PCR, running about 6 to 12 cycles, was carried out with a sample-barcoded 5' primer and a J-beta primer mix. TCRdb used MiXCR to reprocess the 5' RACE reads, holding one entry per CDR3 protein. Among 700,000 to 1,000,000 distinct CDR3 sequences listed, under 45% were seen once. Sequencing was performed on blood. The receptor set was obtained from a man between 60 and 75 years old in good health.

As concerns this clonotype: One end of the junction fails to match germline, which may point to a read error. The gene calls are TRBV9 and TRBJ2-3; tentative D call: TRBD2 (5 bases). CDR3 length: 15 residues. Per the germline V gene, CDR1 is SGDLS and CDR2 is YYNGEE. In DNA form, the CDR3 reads TGTGTCAGCAGCCCCCGCGGTGAGGGTGGAGATACGCAGTATTTT. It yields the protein CVSSPRGEGGDTQYF. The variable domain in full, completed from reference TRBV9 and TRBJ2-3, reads DSGVTQTPKHLITATGQRVTLRCSPRSGDLSVYWYQQSLDQGLQFLIQYYNGEERAKGNILERFSAQQFPDLHSELNLSSLELGDSALYFCVSSPRGEGGDTQYFGPGTRLTVL.

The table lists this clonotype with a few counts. The CDR3 is CSVSLGSGQFF. The CDR3 DNA reads as TGCAGCGTTTCTCTTGGGAGTGGGCAGTTCTTC. The V call is TRBV29-1, the J call TRBJ2-1; D may be TRBD2 (5 bases). Trimming pared 5 bases from V and 12 bases from J, leaving 14 bases between. Germline V gene data show CDR1 as SQVTM and CDR2 as ANQGSEA. This CDR3 comprises 11 residues.

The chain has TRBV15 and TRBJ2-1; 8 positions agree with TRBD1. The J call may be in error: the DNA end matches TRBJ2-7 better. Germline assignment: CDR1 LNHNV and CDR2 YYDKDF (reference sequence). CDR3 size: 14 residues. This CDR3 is CATSSQGAYNEQYF. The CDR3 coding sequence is TGTGCCACCAGCAGTCAGGGGGCCTACAATGAGCAGTACTTC.

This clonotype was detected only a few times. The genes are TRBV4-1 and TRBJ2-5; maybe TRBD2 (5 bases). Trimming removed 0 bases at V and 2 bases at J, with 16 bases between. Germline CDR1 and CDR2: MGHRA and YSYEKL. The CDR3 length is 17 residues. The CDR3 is CASSQETMRALQETQYF. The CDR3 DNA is TGCGCCAGCAGCCAAGAGACGATGAGGGCCTTACAAGAGACCCAGTACTTC.

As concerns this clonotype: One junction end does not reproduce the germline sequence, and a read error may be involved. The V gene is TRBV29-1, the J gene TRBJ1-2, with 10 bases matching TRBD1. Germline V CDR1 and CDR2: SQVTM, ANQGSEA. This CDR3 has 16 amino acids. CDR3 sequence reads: CNVEDSWDRGSYGYTF. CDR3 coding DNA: TGCAACGTTGAAGACAGCTGGGACAGGGGTTCCTATGGCTACACCTTC.

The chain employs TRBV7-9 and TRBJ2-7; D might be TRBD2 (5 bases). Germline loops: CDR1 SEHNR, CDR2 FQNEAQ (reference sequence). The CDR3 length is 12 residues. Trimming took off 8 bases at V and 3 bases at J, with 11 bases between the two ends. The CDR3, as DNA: TGTGCCAGCGGCTCCGGGGACTACGAGCAGTACTTC. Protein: CASGSGDYEQYF.

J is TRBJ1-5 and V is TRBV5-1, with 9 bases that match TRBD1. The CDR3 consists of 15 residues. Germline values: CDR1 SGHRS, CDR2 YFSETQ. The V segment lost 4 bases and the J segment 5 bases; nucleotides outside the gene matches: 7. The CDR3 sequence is CASSAGGQGYQPQHF. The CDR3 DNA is TGCGCCAGCAGCGCCGGTGGACAGGGGTATCAGCCCCAGCATTTT.

CDR3 nucleotide sequence: TGTGCCAGTAGTATAGACGGGACAGGGACGACCTACGAGCAGTACTTC. Translated, it gives CASSIDGTGTTYEQYF. The gene calls are TRBV19 and TRBJ2-7; 9 bases line up with TRBD1. The V segment lost 0 bases and the J segment 2 bases; nucleotides outside the gene matches: 5. Germline V lookup: CDR1 LNHDA, CDR2 SQIVND (reference sequence). The CDR3 totals 16 residues.

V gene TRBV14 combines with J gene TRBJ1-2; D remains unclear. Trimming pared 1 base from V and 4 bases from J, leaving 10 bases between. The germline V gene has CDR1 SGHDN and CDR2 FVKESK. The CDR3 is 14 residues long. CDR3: CASSQVSRGYGYTF. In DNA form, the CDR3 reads TGTGCCAGCAGCCAAGTGTCACGGGGCTATGGCTACACCTTC.

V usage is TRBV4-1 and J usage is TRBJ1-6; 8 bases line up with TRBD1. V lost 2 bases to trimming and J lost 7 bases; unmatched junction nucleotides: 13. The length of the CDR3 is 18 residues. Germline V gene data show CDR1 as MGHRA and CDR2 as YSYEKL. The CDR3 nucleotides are TGCGCCAGCAGCCAACGAGAATGGTCGACAGGGGTGAATTCACCCCTCCACTTT. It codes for CASSQREWSTGVNSPLHF.

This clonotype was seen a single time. CDR3 sequence reads: CASAKDSVHNEQFF. The CDR3 region has the DNA TGTGCCAGCGCCAAAGATAGCGTCCACAATGAGCAGTTCTTC. The V and J genes are TRBV7-2 and TRBJ2-1; D is possibly TRBD2 (5 bases). Germline CDR1 is SGHTA and CDR2 is FQGNSA. There are 14 residues in the CDR3. Between the trimmed V and J ends, which lost 8 bases and 5 bases, there was a span of 16 bases.

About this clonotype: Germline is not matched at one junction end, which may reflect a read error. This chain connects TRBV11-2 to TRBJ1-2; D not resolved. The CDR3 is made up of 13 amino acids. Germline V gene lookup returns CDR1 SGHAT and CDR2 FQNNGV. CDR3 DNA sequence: TGTGCCAGCAGCTTAGACAGTCTTCATGGCCACACCTTC. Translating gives CASSLDSLHGHTF.

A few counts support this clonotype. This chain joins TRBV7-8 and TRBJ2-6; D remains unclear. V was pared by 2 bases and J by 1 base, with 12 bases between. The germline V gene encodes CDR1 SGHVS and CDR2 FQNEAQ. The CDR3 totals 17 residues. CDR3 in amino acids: CASSLRAVGSGANVLTF. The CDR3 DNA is TGTGCCAGCAGCTTAAGGGCCGTGGGGTCTGGGGCCAACGTCCTGACTTTC.

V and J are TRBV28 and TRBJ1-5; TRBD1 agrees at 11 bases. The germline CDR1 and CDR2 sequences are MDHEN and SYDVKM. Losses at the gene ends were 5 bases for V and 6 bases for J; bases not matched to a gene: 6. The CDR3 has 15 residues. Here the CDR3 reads CASSGTGGLAQPQHF. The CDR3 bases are TGTGCCAGCAGTGGGACAGGGGGTCTCGCTCAGCCCCAGCATTTT.

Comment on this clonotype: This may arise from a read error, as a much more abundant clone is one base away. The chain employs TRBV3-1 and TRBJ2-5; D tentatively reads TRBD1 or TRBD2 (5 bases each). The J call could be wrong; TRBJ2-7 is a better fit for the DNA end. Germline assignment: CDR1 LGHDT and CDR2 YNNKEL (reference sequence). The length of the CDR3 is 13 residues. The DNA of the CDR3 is TGTGCCAGCAGCCAATCAGAGGGGACCGAGCAGTACTTC. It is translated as CASSQSEGTEQYF.

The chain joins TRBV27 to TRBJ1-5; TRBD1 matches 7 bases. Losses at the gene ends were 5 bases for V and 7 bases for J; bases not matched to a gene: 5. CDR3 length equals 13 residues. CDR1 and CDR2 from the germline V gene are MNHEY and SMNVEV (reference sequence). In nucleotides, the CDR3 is TGTGCCAGCAGTCAACAGGGGCGGCAGCCCCAGCATTTT. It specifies CASSQQGRQPQHF.

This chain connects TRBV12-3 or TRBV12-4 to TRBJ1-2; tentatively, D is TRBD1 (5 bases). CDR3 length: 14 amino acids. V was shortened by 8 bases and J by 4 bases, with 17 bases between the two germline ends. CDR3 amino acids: CASLPGGSSYGYTF. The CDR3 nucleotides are TGTGCCAGCCTCCCCGGGGGTTCCAGCTATGGCTACACCTTC.

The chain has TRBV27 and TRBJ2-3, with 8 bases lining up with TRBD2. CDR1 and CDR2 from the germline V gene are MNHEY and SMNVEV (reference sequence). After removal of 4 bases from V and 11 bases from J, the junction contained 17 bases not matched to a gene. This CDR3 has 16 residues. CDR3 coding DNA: TGTGCCAGCAGTTGGGGCCCCGGGACTAGGGGGGGTAAGCAGTATTTT. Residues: CASSWGPGTRGGKQYF.

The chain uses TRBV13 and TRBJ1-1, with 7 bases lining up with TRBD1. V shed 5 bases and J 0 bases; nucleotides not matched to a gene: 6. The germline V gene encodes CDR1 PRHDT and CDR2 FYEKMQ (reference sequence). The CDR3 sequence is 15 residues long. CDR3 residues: CASSTGTAMNTEAFF. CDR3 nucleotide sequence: TGTGCCAGCAGCACCGGGACAGCGATGAACACTGAAGCTTTCTTT.

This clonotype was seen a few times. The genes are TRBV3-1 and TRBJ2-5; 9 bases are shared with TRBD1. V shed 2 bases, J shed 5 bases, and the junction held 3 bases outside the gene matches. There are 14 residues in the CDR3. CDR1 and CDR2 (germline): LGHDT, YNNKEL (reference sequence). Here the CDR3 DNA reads TGTGCCAGCAGCCAAACAGGGGGCATCGAGACCCAGTACTTC. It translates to CASSQTGGIETQYF.

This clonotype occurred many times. The CDR3 region is CASSSDRGLSYEQYF. Written as DNA, the CDR3 is TGTGCCAGCAGCTCGGACAGGGGTTTATCCTACGAGCAGTACTTC. The chain is built from TRBV7-2 and TRBJ2-7; 9 nucleotides match TRBD1. With V trimmed by 4 bases and J by 1 base, 5 bases remained unmatched. The CDR3 consists of 15 residues. In germline, CDR1 is SGHTA, CDR2 FQGNSA. Combining the CDR3 with reference TRBV7-2 and TRBJ2-7 gives the whole variable domain GAGVSQSPSNKVTEKGKDVELRCDPISGHTALYWYRQSLGQGLEFLIYFQGNSAPDKSGLPSDRFSAERTGGSVSTLTIQRTQQEDSAVYLCASSSDRGLSYEQYFGPGTRLTVT.

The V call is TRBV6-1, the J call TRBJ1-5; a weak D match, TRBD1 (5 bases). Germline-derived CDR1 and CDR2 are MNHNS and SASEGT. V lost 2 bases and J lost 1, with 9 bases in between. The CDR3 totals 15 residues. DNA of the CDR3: TGTGCCAGCAGTGAAACGGGACGGAGCAATCAGCCCCAGCATTTT. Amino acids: CASSETGRSNQPQHF.

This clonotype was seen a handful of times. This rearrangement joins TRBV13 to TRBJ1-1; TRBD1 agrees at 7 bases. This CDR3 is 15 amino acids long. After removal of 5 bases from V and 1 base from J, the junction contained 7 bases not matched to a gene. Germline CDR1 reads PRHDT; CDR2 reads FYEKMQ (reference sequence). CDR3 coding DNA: TGTGCCAGCAGCAACCACGGACAGGAGAACACTGAAGCTTTCTTT. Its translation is CASSNHGQENTEAFF. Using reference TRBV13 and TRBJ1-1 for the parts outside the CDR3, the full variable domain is AAGVIQSPRHLIKEKRETATLKCYPIPRHDTVYWYQQGPGQDPQFLISFYEKMQSDKGSIPDRFSAQQFSDYHSELNMSSLELGDSALYFCASSNHGQENTEAFFGQGTRLTVV.

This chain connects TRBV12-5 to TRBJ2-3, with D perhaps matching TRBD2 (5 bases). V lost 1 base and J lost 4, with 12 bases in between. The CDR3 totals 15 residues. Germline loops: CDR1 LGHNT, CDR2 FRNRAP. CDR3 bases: TGTGCTAGTGGTTTGGACCCCCCCGGGGCAGATACGCAGTATTTT. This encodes CASGLDPPGADTQYF.

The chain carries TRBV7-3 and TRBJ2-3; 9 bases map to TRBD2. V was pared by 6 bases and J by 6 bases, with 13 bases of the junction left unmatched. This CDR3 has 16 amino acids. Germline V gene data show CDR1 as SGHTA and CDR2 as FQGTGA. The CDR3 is CASSLSGGPGLDTQYF. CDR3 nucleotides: TGTGCCAGCAGTCTTAGCGGGGGCCCTGGATTGGATACGCAGTATTTT.